The clone carrying this T cell receptor (beta chain) showed up many times. What it recognizes is unknown. The junction and the germline gene differ at one end; a read error may be behind it. This sample is part of a study of Graves' ophthalmopathy and Graves' hyperthyroidism. Study-wide results and caveats: In blood, most expanded thyroid clonotypes above 0.001 frequency were also detected.

Transcripts of RNA were the source for amplifying TCR beta CDR3 regions. An initial RT-PCR round employing HTBI primers preceded a second-round multiplex PCR. From the multiplex PCR reads, TCRdb called clonotypes with MiXCR, one entry per CDR3 protein. The sample shows about 400,000 distinct CDR3 sequences, about 17% of them seen only once. The clonotype comes from a woman aged 18-35 years with Graves' ophthalmopathy. Sequenced input: peripheral blood.

DNA for the CDR3: TGTGCCAGCAGTTTATATTACGGGGATTCACGCCTCCACTTT. Translated, it gives CASSLYYGDSRLHF. The chain uses TRBV28 and TRBJ1-6; no firm D call. The CDR3 has 14 amino acids. Looked up from germline, CDR1 is MDHEN and CDR2 is SYDVKM.